One and the same sample provided the 14 T cell receptor beta chains below, sequenced in a study of glioma-infiltrating T cells after dendritic cell vaccination. TCRdb's copy holds only in-frame clones and misses some; the assay was immunoSEQ multiplex PCR. Among some 87,000 clones listed, about 83% were seen once. The sample was blood, taken before dendritic cell vaccination. Receptors were obtained from a human donor with glioblastoma.

This chain connects TRBV5-1 to TRBJ1-6, with D possibly matching TRBD1 (5 bases). Trimming shortened V by 4 bases and J by 1 base, and 9 bases separated the two germline ends. Germline-derived CDR1 and CDR2 are SGHRS and YFSETQ. The CDR3 covers 15 residues. The CDR3, as DNA: TGCGCCAGCAGCCCGGGGGAGTCCTATAATTCACCCCTCCACTTT. Residues: CASSPGESYNSPLHF.

In DNA, the CDR3 is TGTGCCAGCAGCCGTACTAGCCTGAAGGACATTCAGTACTTC. Amino acid sequence: CASSRTSLKDIQYF. The V and J genes are TRBV7-9 and TRBJ2-4; D is perhaps TRBD2 (6 bases). Germline values: CDR1 SEHNR, CDR2 FQNEAQ (reference sequence). Trimming removed 5 bases from V and 8 bases from J, with 16 bases in between. This CDR3 spans 14 amino acids.

The chain couples TRBV7-6 to TRBJ2-5, with a weak D call TRBD2 (5 bases). Trimming took off 0 bases at V and 4 bases at J, with 12 bases between the two ends. The CDR3 length is 15 residues. Germline assignment: CDR1 SGHVS and CDR2 FNYEAQ. The CDR3 region is CASSLAERGRETQYF. In DNA form, the CDR3 reads TGTGCCAGCAGCTTAGCGGAGAGAGGGCGAGAGACCCAGTACTTC.

The gene calls are TRBV5-4 and TRBJ2-3; the D gene is possibly TRBD2 (6 bases). Germline lookup yields CDR1 SGHNT and CDR2 YYREEE (reference sequence). V lost 3 bases and J lost 0, with 11 bases in between. This CDR3 is 15 amino acids long. The CDR3, as DNA: TGTGCCAGCAGCTGGGCGGGGTATAGCACAGATACGCAGTATTTT. This encodes CASSWAGYSTDTQYF.

The chain couples TRBV5-1 to TRBJ1-1; 8 bases are shared with TRBD1. Germline V gene sequence: CDR1 SGHRS, CDR2 YFSETQ. The V gene end was trimmed by 4 bases and the J gene end by 5 bases; junction bases not matched to a gene: 7. This CDR3 spans 14 amino acids. For the CDR3, the DNA is TGCGCCAGCAGCGGACAGGGTTGGGGTACTGAAGCTTTCTTT. Its protein product is CASSGQGWGTEAFF.

V is TRBV5-1 and J is TRBJ1-5, with 10 bases lining up with TRBD1. The junction had 7 bases not matched to a gene; V was cut back by 4 bases and J by 0 bases. The CDR3 is 17 amino acids. From germline, CDR1 is SGHRS and CDR2 YFSETQ. In nucleotides, the CDR3 is TGCGCCAGCAGCCTTGGACAGGGGGGAAATAGCAATCAGCCCCAGCATTTT. Protein product: CASSLGQGGNSNQPQHF. The full variable domain, completed using reference TRBV5-1 and TRBJ1-5, is KAGVTQTPRYLIKTRGQQVTLSCSPISGHRSVSWYQQTPGQGLQFLFEYFSETQRNKGNFPGRFSGRQFSNSRSEMNVSTLELGDSALYLCASSLGQGGNSNQPQHFGDGTRLSIL.

This clone was recorded once. The chain employs TRBV4-1 and TRBJ2-7, with D unresolved. V lost 1 base to trimming and J lost 5 bases, with 12 bases between them. Germline assignment: CDR1 MGHRA and CDR2 YSYEKL. The CDR3 has 14 residues. CDR3 nucleotides: TGCGCCAGCAGCCAAGGAGCAGGTACGGACGAGCAGTACTTC. This encodes CASSQGAGTDEQYF.

This chain joins TRBV6-5 and TRBJ2-7, with 8 bases fitting TRBD1. Unmatched junction bases numbered 4, after V lost 6 bases and J lost 3 bases. Germline assignment: CDR1 MNHEY and CDR2 SVGAGI. The CDR3 covers 13 residues. The CDR3 here is CASSQGAFYEQYF. In DNA form, the CDR3 reads TGTGCCAGCAGCCAGGGGGCTTTCTACGAGCAGTACTTC.

This clone occurred once. The chain has TRBV5-1 and TRBJ1-1; D unresolved. Looked up from germline, CDR1 is SGHRS and CDR2 is YFSETQ. Trimming stripped 7 bases from V and 10 bases from J, with 23 bases between. This CDR3 is built from 14 residues. The CDR3 nucleotides are TGCGCCAGCGGCCAAACCCCGGCCCGGGGTGGAGCTTTCTTT. Translating gives CASGQTPARGGAFF. Supplemented by reference TRBV5-1 and TRBJ1-1, the full variable domain reads KAGVTQTPRYLIKTRGQQVTLSCSPISGHRSVSWYQQTPGQGLQFLFEYFSETQRNKGNFPGRFSGRQFSNSRSEMNVSTLELGDSALYLCASGQTPARGGAFFGQGTRLTVV.

The chain is built from TRBV18 and TRBJ2-5, with D hard to call. The CDR3 sequence is 12 residues long. V lost 5 bases and J 4 bases, leaving 8 bases between the germline ends. The germline V gene encodes CDR1 KGHSH and CDR2 LQKENI. The CDR3 sequence: CASSTRAETQYF. The CDR3 region has the DNA TGTGCCAGCTCAACGAGAGCAGAGACCCAGTACTTC.

The genes are TRBV2 and TRBJ2-1; 9 positions agree with TRBD1. Germline lookup yields CDR1 SNHLY and CDR2 FYNNEI. The trim removed 8 bases at V and 7 bases at J, leaving 9 bases unmatched. This CDR3 is built from 14 residues. The CDR3 coding sequence is TGTGCCAGCCTAAGAGGGGACAGGGTTAATGAGCAGTTCTTC. Translating gives CASLRGDRVNEQFF.

This clone was picked up one time. The chain carries TRBV14 and TRBJ2-5; TRBD1 matches at 8 bases. The V and J ends lost 4 bases and 4 bases, in that order; junction bases with no gene match: 11. The CDR3 totals 16 residues. Germline assignment: CDR1 SGHDN and CDR2 FVKESK. The CDR3 loop reads CASSPVTQGAGETQYF. In DNA form, the CDR3 reads TGTGCCAGCAGCCCGGTCACTCAGGGGGCTGGAGAGACCCAGTACTTC.

The chain combines TRBV28 with TRBJ1-2; no definite D call. V was pared by 5 bases and J by 8 bases, with 9 bases between. The CDR3 is 11 residues long. CDR1 and CDR2 from the germline V gene are MDHEN and SYDVKM. DNA for the CDR3: TGTGCCAGCAGTCGTTGGCGGGGCTACACCTTC. This translates into CASSRWRGYTF.

The CDR3: CASSPNPGFVNQPQHF. CDR3 sequence (DNA): TGCGCCAGCAGCCCTAATCCGGGGTTTGTCAATCAGCCCCAGCATTTT. The V and J genes are TRBV5-1 and TRBJ1-5, with D hard to call. This CDR3 region has 16 residues. The ends were cut back, 4 bases at V and 3 bases at J, with 17 bases in the middle. Germline loops: CDR1 SGHRS, CDR2 YFSETQ.